The clone carrying this T cell receptor (beta chain) turned up a few times. The data were taken from a study of blood T cell repertoires in COVID-19. On the study more broadly: The samples span acute and convalescent COVID-19 from the United States, Italy and Spain. PBMCs, B-cell-depleted T cells, or T cells were the source of the cDNA or gDNA that made up the material.

Study processing details: By means of reference gene primer amplification, nucleated cell counts were estimated. Produced via immunoSEQ multiplex PCR; TCRdb's table is partial and in-frame only. V, J and clone size were drawn from that table, and D and trimming were deduced from the DNA. Of approximately 430,000 clones detected, approximately 90% appear once; the ten largest clones hold over 1.1%. The CDR3 totals 14 residues. The junction had 3 bases not matched to a gene; V was cut back by 3 bases and J by 7 bases. The germline V gene has CDR1 SNHLY and CDR2 FYNNEI. The sample comprised peripheral blood. The chain recombines TRBV2 with TRBJ1-6; 7 nucleotides agree with TRBD1. This clonotype was sampled from a woman under 40 with active or convalescent COVID-19. The CDR3 bases are TGTGCCAGCAGTGAGGGGACAGCAAATTCACCCCTCCACTTT. Translation gives CASSEGTANSPLHF.